Sequencing of this TCR beta chain was carried out in a study of cytomegalovirus exposure and HLA in healthy donors. Study-wide results and caveats: Per published accounts, TCR beta sequences correctly predicted the HLA-A and HLA-B alleles of most subjects. The authors listed roughly 150 TCR beta chains as cytomegalovirus-associated. The presence/absence work took it that sequencing depth was about the same across donors. Within an earlier analysis, most TCR beta V segments proved productive either about 87% or about 30% of the time.

Both 60 Vbeta primers and 13 Jbeta primers went into the PCR. The protocol was immunoSEQ multiplex PCR, while the TCRdb copy is restricted to in-frame clones and leaves out a portion. The sample lists 85,000 to 120,000 clones, more than 65% occurring once. V lost 0 bases, J lost 6 bases, and 5 bases stayed unmatched. Germline V gives CDR1 MGHRA, CDR2 YSYEKL. The CDR3 runs to 16 residues. A note on this clone: What it binds is not known.

The specimen sequenced was PBMCs. The sequence came from a boy between 5 and 17 years old in good health and CMV-seronegative. The chain recombines TRBV4-1 with TRBJ2-1, with 10 bases aligning to TRBD2. The CDR3 DNA is TGCGCCAGCAGCCAAGATCGGAGGACTAGCGGCAATGAGCAGTTCTTC. Protein: CASSQDRRTSGNEQFF.